A single sample gave rise to the 31 T cell receptor beta chains below, sequenced in a study of graft-versus-host responses after intestinal transplantation. Clones were read by immunoSEQ multiplex PCR, and TCRdb kept only the in-frame ones, dropping some. The sample shows over 100,000 clones, 85% to 95% of them seen only once. These receptors have no known antigen. Sequenced here: unstimulated CD8+ T cells sorted from spleen or lymph node cells, sampled before intestinal transplant. The source of these receptors is a human donor who received an intestinal transplant.

The chain uses TRBV19 and TRBJ2-7; tentatively, D is TRBD1 (6 bases). V gave up 3 bases and J gave up 3 bases, with 12 bases separating them. The CDR3 contains 14 residues. Per the germline V gene, CDR1 is LNHDA and CDR2 is SQIVND (reference sequence). The CDR3 spells CASSIAQGNYEQYF. The DNA for the CDR3 is TGTGCCAGTAGTATCGCCCAGGGGAACTACGAGCAGTACTTC. The whole variable domain, remainder taken from reference TRBV19 and TRBJ2-7, is DGGITQSPKYLFRKEGQNVTLSCEQNLNHDAMYWYRQDPGQGLRLIYYSQIVNDFQKGDIAEGYSVSREKKESFPLTVTSAQKNPTAFYLCASSIAQGNYEQYFGPGTRLTVT.

This chain uses TRBV15 with TRBJ1-3; the D gene is possibly TRBD1 (6 bases). The CDR3 extends over 19 amino acids. Trimming removed 4 bases at V and 0 bases at J, with 22 bases between. The germline gives CDR1 LNHNV, CDR2 YYDKDF (reference sequence). CDR3 sequence: CATSTSVGQGKISGNTIYF. CDR3 DNA: TGTGCCACCAGCACTTCGGTTGGGCAGGGGAAAATCTCTGGAAACACCATATATTTT.

The V call is TRBV19, the J call TRBJ2-2, with D unclear. The CDR3 runs 13 residues. The V gene's germline CDR1 is LNHDA and CDR2 SQIVND (reference sequence). V was cut by 0 bases and J by 6 bases, with 5 bases left in between. This chain's CDR3 is CASSIERAGELFF. DNA of the CDR3: TGTGCCAGTAGTATAGAACGAGCCGGGGAGCTGTTTTTT. Variable domain in full (rest from reference TRBV19 and TRBJ2-2): DGGITQSPKYLFRKEGQNVTLSCEQNLNHDAMYWYRQDPGQGLRLIYYSQIVNDFQKGDIAEGYSVSREKKESFPLTVTSAQKNPTAFYLCASSIERAGELFFGEGSRLTVL.

This clone has a single count. The genes are TRBV7-2 and TRBJ2-7, with D hard to call. The V end lost 6 bases, the J end lost 6 bases, and 15 bases lay between the germline ends. This CDR3 has 13 residues. Per the germline V gene, CDR1 is SGHTA and CDR2 is FQGNSA. The CDR3 is CASSDQGPREQYF. CDR3 nucleotide sequence: TGTGCCAGCAGTGATCAAGGGCCCCGCGAGCAGTACTTC. The variable domain in full, with the rest retrieved from reference TRBV7-2 and TRBJ2-7, is GAGVSQSPSNKVTEKGKDVELRCDPISGHTALYWYRQSLGQGLEFLIYFQGNSAPDKSGLPSDRFSAERTGGSVSTLTIQRTQQEDSAVYLCASSDQGPREQYFGPGTRLTVT.

The rearrangement uses TRBV6-1 and TRBJ2-5; D possibly corresponds to TRBD2 (6 bases). V was clipped by 1 base and J by 5 bases, with 23 bases between them. The CDR3 consists of 18 residues. Germline V gene sequence: CDR1 MNHNS, CDR2 SASEGT. The CDR3 DNA follows: TGTGCCAGCAGTGAAGATTGGGGCTCTTGGAGGGGACGGGAGACCCAGTACTTC. Translated, it gives CASSEDWGSWRGRETQYF.

J is TRBJ1-1 and V is TRBV5-1; maybe TRBD1 (6 bases). V shed 5 bases and J shed 1 base, with 18 bases lying between them. Per the germline V gene, CDR1 is SGHRS and CDR2 is YFSETQ. This CDR3 is 16 amino acids long. This CDR3 is CASSLEQGPPNTEAFF. The CDR3 DNA follows: TGCGCCAGCAGTCTGGAGCAGGGGCCTCCGAACACTGAAGCTTTCTTT.

This chain links TRBV4-3 with TRBJ2-7, with 8 bases identical to TRBD1. Trimming cost V 0 bases and J 4 bases; bases outside gene matches: 5. The CDR3 runs to 15 residues. Per the germline V gene, CDR1 is LGHNA and CDR2 is YSLEER. CDR3 sequence: CASSQDWQGAYEQYF. The CDR3 DNA reads as TGCGCCAGCAGCCAAGATTGGCAGGGGGCTTACGAGCAGTACTTC.

On this clone: Distinct nucleotide sequences in the sample also encode this CDR3. The V gene is TRBV28, the J gene TRBJ1-1; D remains unclear. V was trimmed by 5 bases and J by 0 bases, leaving 7 bases between them. The CDR3 runs to 13 residues. CDR1 and CDR2 from the germline V gene are MDHEN and SYDVKM. DNA for the CDR3: TGTGCCAGCAGTCTCGGGGTGAACACTGAAGCTTTCTTT. This translates into CASSLGVNTEAFF.

This sequence joins TRBV4-1 and TRBJ2-7; D is perhaps TRBD2 (5 bases). V shed 2 bases and J shed 2 bases, with 13 bases lying between them. CDR1 is MGHRA, CDR2 YSYEKL, per germline. This CDR3 has 15 amino acids. As DNA, the CDR3 is TGCGCCAGCAGCCAAAGAGCGGCGGCTGCCTACGAGCAGTACTTC. Translation gives CASSQRAAAAYEQYF.

The chain recombines TRBV27 with TRBJ2-4, with D perhaps TRBD2 (7 bases). CDR1 MNHEY and CDR2 SMNVEV come from the germline V gene (reference sequence). V lost 0 bases and J lost 8, with 17 bases in between. The CDR3 length is 16 residues. For the CDR3, the DNA is TGTGCCAGCAGTTTATCGAAATTAACAGGGAGGGACATTCAGTACTTC. It translates to CASSLSKLTGRDIQYF.

This CDR3 is CASSVNPGEHAGSSNYGYTF. The CDR3 DNA reads as TGTGCCAGCAGCGTAAACCCCGGGGAACACGCCGGTTCCTCTAACTATGGCTACACCTTC. The rearrangement joins TRBV9 to TRBJ1-2; D not certain. V dropped 1 base and J dropped 0 bases, with 25 bases sitting between them. The CDR3 is 20 amino acids. Germline CDR1 is SGDLS and CDR2 is YYNGEE.

CDR3 DNA: TGTGCCAGCAGAGGACCCAACTATGGCTACACCTTC. Protein sequence: CASRGPNYGYTF. This chain joins TRBV7-9 and TRBJ1-2; D is uncertain. The CDR3 covers 12 residues. Trimming removed 6 bases at V and 2 bases at J, with 7 bases between. Germline V CDR1 and CDR2: SEHNR, FQNEAQ (reference sequence).

The CDR3 here is CASSPGTGDAYEQYF. The CDR3 DNA reads as TGTGCCAGCAGCCCGGGTACAGGGGACGCGTACGAGCAGTACTTC. The chain combines TRBV9 with TRBJ2-7; 7 bases agree with TRBD1. The CDR3 runs to 15 residues. The J segment lost 4 bases and the V segment lost 4 bases, leaving 11 bases of the junction unmatched. CDR1 and CDR2 from the germline V gene are SGDLS and YYNGEE.

V and J are TRBV5-1 and TRBJ2-6; D not resolved. The CDR3 sequence is 17 residues long. CDR1 is SGHRS and CDR2 is YFSETQ in the germline V gene. V shed 4 bases and J shed 0 bases, with 14 bases lying between them. The CDR3 sequence is CASSLAESSSGANVLTF. CDR3 sequence (DNA): TGCGCCAGCAGCCTCGCGGAGTCCAGCTCTGGGGCCAACGTCCTGACTTTC.

This sequence joins TRBV15 and TRBJ2-5; no firm D call. V lost 7 bases to trimming and J lost 9 bases, with 21 bases between them. CDR3 length: 14 amino acids. The germline CDR1 and CDR2 sequences are LNHNV and YYDKDF (reference sequence). The CDR3 here is CATTSIEAVWAQYF. In DNA, the CDR3 is TGTGCCACCACCTCCATCGAGGCTGTTTGGGCCCAGTACTTC.

The chain couples TRBV15 to TRBJ2-7, with TRBD2 as a possible D gene (6 bases). Trimming stripped 0 bases from V and 2 bases from J, with 17 bases between. The germline V gene encodes CDR1 LNHNV and CDR2 YYDKDF (reference sequence). The CDR3 length is 17 residues. CDR3 nucleotides: TGTGCCACCAGCAGAGAGTCCTCATGGGGGGAGACCTACGAGCAGTACTTC. Translated, it gives CATSRESSWGETYEQYF.

The sample holds one count of this clone. This sequence joins TRBV19 and TRBJ2-5; the D gene is possibly TRBD1 (6 bases). V was cut by 6 bases and J by 5 bases, with 19 bases left in between. CDR3 length: 15 residues. Germline V lookup: CDR1 LNHDA, CDR2 SQIVND (reference sequence). In nucleotides, the CDR3 is TGTGCCAGTAGAGCATGGGACATATTAGGGGAGACCCAGTACTTC. Amino acid sequence: CASRAWDILGETQYF.

This sequence joins TRBV18 and TRBJ2-5; 7 nucleotides match TRBD2. With the DNA end fitting TRBJ2-7 better, the J assignment may be wrong. The CDR3 extends over 14 amino acids. Germline CDR1 and CDR2: KGHSH and LQKENI. The CDR3 is CATSRSGVNYEQYF. The CDR3 DNA reads as TGTGCCACCTCCCGCAGCGGGGTTAACTACGAGCAGTACTTC.

The chain combines TRBV27 with TRBJ1-5; 7 bases match TRBD1. V was clipped by 2 bases and J by 2 bases; unmatched bases: 0. Germline CDR1 is MNHEY and CDR2 is SMNVEV (reference sequence). The CDR3 consists of 14 residues. As DNA, the CDR3 is TGTGCCAGCAGTTTAACAGGGGGCAATCAGCCCCAGCATTTT. It specifies CASSLTGGNQPQHF.

The chain joins TRBV18 to TRBJ2-1; 8 bases map to TRBD2. Germline V gene lookup returns CDR1 KGHSH and CDR2 LQKENI. With 3 bases clipped from V and 2 bases from J, the junction kept 3 bases outside the gene matches. CDR3 size: 15 residues. The DNA for the CDR3 is TGTGCCAGCTCACCCGGGACTAGTACCTACAATGAGCAGTTCTTC. Residues: CASSPGTSTYNEQFF.

CDR3 coding DNA: TGTGCCAGCAGTTTAACTAGCGGAACTCAAGAGACCCAGTACTTC. It yields the protein CASSLTSGTQETQYF. This chain uses TRBV27 with TRBJ2-5; the match to TRBD2 covers 8 bases. V lost 2 bases, J lost 2 bases, and 4 bases stayed unmatched. CDR3 size: 15 residues. The V gene's germline CDR1 is MNHEY and CDR2 SMNVEV (reference sequence).

This chain joins TRBV5-1 and TRBJ1-1; D may be TRBD1 (6 bases). The ends were cut back, 1 base at V and 3 bases at J, with 13 bases in the middle. The CDR3 covers 15 residues. CDR1 and CDR2 from the germline V gene are SGHRS and YFSETQ. The CDR3 region is CASSLRGNKDTEAFF. As DNA, the CDR3 is TGCGCCAGCAGCTTGAGGGGGAATAAGGACACTGAAGCTTTCTTT.

This clone was found once. V and J are TRBV9 and TRBJ2-7; 8 bases align to TRBD1. The junction had 11 bases not matched to a gene; V was cut back by 1 base and J by 2 bases. The CDR3 sequence is 17 residues long. Germline V gene data show CDR1 as SGDLS and CDR2 as YYNGEE. The CDR3 DNA reads TGTGCCAGCAGCGTATCCCCCGACAGGGGTCTCGCCTACGAGCAGTACTTC. Its protein is CASSVSPDRGLAYEQYF.

The chain employs TRBV6-6 and TRBJ1-4; TRBD1 matches 8 bases. CDR3 length: 15 residues. The V and J ends lost 2 bases and 4 bases, in that order; junction bases with no gene match: 3. Per germline, CDR1 MNHNY and CDR2 SVGAGI (reference sequence). The CDR3 is CASSYRDRLNEKLFF. The CDR3 DNA reads as TGTGCCAGCAGTTACCGGGACAGGCTTAATGAAAAACTGTTTTTT.

The chain joins TRBV4-3 to TRBJ2-7; possibly TRBD2 for D (6 bases). Germline loops: CDR1 LGHNA, CDR2 YSLEER. The CDR3 is 14 residues long. Deletions cut 0 bases from V and 5 bases from J, with 11 bases between. The CDR3 region has the DNA TGCGCCAGCAGCCAAGATCTCGGGGGAGACGAGCAGTACTTC. Protein sequence: CASSQDLGGDEQYF.

The chain links TRBV28 to TRBJ1-2; the D is unclear. The germline CDR1 and CDR2 sequences are MDHEN and SYDVKM. The CDR3 length is 14 residues. Trimming cost V 5 bases and J 6 bases, with 16 bases left between them. CDR3 DNA: TGTGCCAGCAGTCCACCTTCGAAGACCGATGGCTACACCTTC. Translation: CASSPPSKTDGYTF.

This clone appeared once. The chain carries TRBV27 and TRBJ2-3; 8 nucleotides align to TRBD1. Trimming cost V 5 bases and J 6 bases; bases outside gene matches: 7. Germline values: CDR1 MNHEY, CDR2 SMNVEV (reference sequence). The CDR3 runs to 14 residues. CDR3 bases: TGTGCCAGCAGTCCCGGACAGGGATACGATACGCAGTATTTT. Its protein product is CASSPGQGYDTQYF.

V is TRBV7-8 and J is TRBJ2-5; tentatively, D is TRBD1 (5 bases). Germline V lookup: CDR1 SGHVS, CDR2 FQNEAQ. The length of the CDR3 is 16 residues. V gave up 5 bases and J gave up 1 base, with 17 bases separating them. The CDR3 DNA reads TGTGCCAGCAGCCTAGGGTCGACAGTCCTCCAAGAGACCCAGTACTTC. This encodes CASSLGSTVLQETQYF.

The chain carries TRBV5-6 and TRBJ1-1; the D gene is possibly TRBD1 (5 bases). CDR3 length: 14 residues. CDR1 and CDR2 from the germline V gene are SGHDT and YYEEEE. Trimming left V 4 bases short and J 2 bases short, with 12 bases between. For the CDR3, the DNA is TGTGCCAGCAGCCCGGGGGTACCTAACACTGAAGCTTTCTTT. Its protein product is CASSPGVPNTEAFF.

The chain joins TRBV5-1 to TRBJ2-7; TRBD1 aligns across 7 bases. J gave up 2 bases and V 2 bases, and 7 bases lay outside the gene matches. The germline V gene has CDR1 SGHRS and CDR2 YFSETQ. There are 15 residues in the CDR3. The CDR3 loop is CASSLYRGNPYEQYF. CDR3 nucleotides: TGCGCCAGCAGCTTATACAGGGGCAACCCCTACGAGCAGTACTTC.

The chain uses TRBV6-5 and TRBJ1-2; the D gene is possibly TRBD1 (6 bases). The V gene's germline CDR1 is MNHEY and CDR2 SVGAGI. CDR3 length equals 13 residues. Trimming removed 5 bases from V and 8 bases from J, with 15 bases in between. Here the CDR3 reads CASSPLGTRGYTF. The CDR3 DNA is TGTGCCAGCAGTCCCTTGGGGACACGGGGCTACACCTTC.